Given below is one T cell receptor beta chain in context. Its antigen is still unknown. All of the isolated RNA was reverse transcribed, so expressed TCRB transcripts were sequenced. Sequencing was performed with immunoSEQ multiplex PCR; in TCRdb, only in-frame clones are kept and a portion is missing. The data hold nearly 350,000 clones, with around 7.6% observed a single time. The data stem from a study of beta chain features in type 1 diabetes. Whole-study results and caveats: Naive, central memory and regulatory TCRB repertoires appeared more similar among patients than healthy donors. Patients with Type 1 diabetes showed moderately but significantly shorter TCRB CDR3s in all four CD4+ subsets. Type 1 diabetes patients had VDJ junctions that carried fewer insertions and more deletions.

Germline CDR1 MNHEY, CDR2 SMNVEV (reference sequence). The CDR3 length is 15 residues. V dropped 5 bases and J dropped 6; count of bases not matched to a gene: 10. Sorted populations were all over 98% pure. The chain carries TRBV27 and TRBJ2-7; 10 nucleotides line up with TRBD2. Sequencing used central memory CD4+ T cells from blood. The receptor was derived from a woman between 18 and 29 years old in good health. CDR3 amino acids: CASSPLAGEVPEQYF. The CDR3 nucleotides read TGTGCCAGCAGTCCGCTAGCGGGAGAAGTCCCCGAGCAGTACTTC.